This T cell receptor (beta chain) was obtained from a study of cytomegalovirus exposure and HLA in healthy donors. Trimming shortened V by 6 bases and J by 3 bases, and 11 bases separated the two germline ends. Germline V gene lookup returns CDR1 WSHSY and CDR2 SAAADI. This CDR3 contains 14 residues. The assay was immunoSEQ multiplex PCR, and TCRdb's table has in-frame clones only and misses some. Of about 150,000 clones in the sample, around nine tenths were seen once. The origin of this receptor is a woman aged 18-30 years in good health and CMV-seropositive. Sequenced: PBMCs. The chain employs TRBV10-2 and TRBJ1-4; possibly TRBD1 for D (5 bases). CDR3 in DNA: TGCGCCAGCAGCAGGGAAAGGCCTAATGAAAAACTGTTTTTT. Translation: CASSRERPNEKLFF.